This entry lists 5 T cell receptor beta chains sequenced from one sample in a study of blood T cell repertoires in COVID-19. Sequenced by immunoSEQ multiplex PCR; TCRdb stores in-frame clones only, minus some. Of around 220,000 clones in the sample, approximately 86% are singletons; the top ten hold approximately 5%. The sample was peripheral blood. The receptors originated from a woman aged 80 or over with active or convalescent COVID-19.

The chain has TRBV19 and TRBJ1-2, with 9 bases identical to TRBD1. CDR1 and CDR2 (germline): LNHDA, SQIVND (reference sequence). The CDR3 extends over 14 amino acids. V was clipped by 5 bases and J by 6 bases; unmatched bases: 7. In DNA, the CDR3 is TGTGCCAGTAGTGCCGGACAGGGGATGGATGGCTACACCTTC. This gives the protein CASSAGQGMDGYTF.

V and J are TRBV28 and TRBJ1-5, with no clear D. CDR1 is MDHEN and CDR2 is SYDVKM in the germline V gene. Trimming cost V 3 bases and J 5 bases, with 14 bases left between them. CDR3 length equals 15 residues. The CDR3 region is CASSLLTGKHQPQHF. DNA of the CDR3: TGTGCCAGCAGTTTGTTGACGGGGAAGCATCAGCCCCAGCATTTT.

The J gene is TRBJ2-3, the V gene TRBV11-2, with a weak D call TRBD2 (6 bases). Germline assignment: CDR1 SGHAT and CDR2 FQNNGV. This CDR3 spans 12 amino acids. V lost 3 bases to trimming and J lost 5 bases, with 6 bases between them. CDR3 loop: CASSLEGDTQYF. Written as DNA, the CDR3 is TGTGCCAGCAGCTTGGAGGGAGATACGCAGTATTTT.

The V call is TRBV6-2 or TRBV6-3, the J call TRBJ1-5; unclear D gene. The length of the CDR3 is 17 residues. Germline V CDR1 and CDR2: MNHEY, SVGEGT. V was pared by 0 bases and J by 6 bases, with 18 bases between. Written as DNA, the CDR3 is TGTGCCAGCAGTTACTCGATGACGGGGTCGAGAGCTCAGCCCCAGCATTTT. Its protein is CASSYSMTGSRAQPQHF.

The CDR3 coding sequence is TGTGCCAGCAGTCAACAGGTTAGCAATCAGCCCCAGCATTTT. This sequence encodes CASSQQVSNQPQHF. The V gene is TRBV6-5, the J gene TRBJ1-5, with D maybe TRBD1 (5 bases). Per germline, CDR1 MNHEY and CDR2 SVGAGI. V lost 5 bases, J lost 0 bases, and 8 bases lay in between. The CDR3 is 14 residues long.